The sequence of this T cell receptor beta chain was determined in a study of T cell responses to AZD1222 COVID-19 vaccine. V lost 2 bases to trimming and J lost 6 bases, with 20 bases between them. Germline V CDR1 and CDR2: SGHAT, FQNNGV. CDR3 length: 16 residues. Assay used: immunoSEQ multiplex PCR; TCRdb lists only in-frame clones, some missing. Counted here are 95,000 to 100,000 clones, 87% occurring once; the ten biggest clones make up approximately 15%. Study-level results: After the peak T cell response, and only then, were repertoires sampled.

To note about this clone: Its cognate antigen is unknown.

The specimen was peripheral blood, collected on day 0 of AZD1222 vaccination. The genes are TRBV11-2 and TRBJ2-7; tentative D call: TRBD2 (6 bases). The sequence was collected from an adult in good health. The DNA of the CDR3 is TGTGCCAGCAGCTTACAAGGAGGGCCCCTGGGAATCGAGCAGTACTTC. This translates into CASSLQGGPLGIEQYF.